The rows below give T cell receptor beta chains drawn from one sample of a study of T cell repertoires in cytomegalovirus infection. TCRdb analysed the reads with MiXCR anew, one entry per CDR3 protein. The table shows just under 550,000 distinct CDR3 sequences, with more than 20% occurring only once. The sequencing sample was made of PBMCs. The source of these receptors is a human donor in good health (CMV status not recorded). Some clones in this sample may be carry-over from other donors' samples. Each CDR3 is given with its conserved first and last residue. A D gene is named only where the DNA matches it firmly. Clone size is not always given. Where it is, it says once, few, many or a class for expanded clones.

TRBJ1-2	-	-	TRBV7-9	CASSLDGSWGGYTF	TGTGCCAGCAGCCTGGATGGGAGTTGGGGTGGCTACACCTTC
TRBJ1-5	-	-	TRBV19	CASLRDILSNQPQHF	TGTGCCAGCCTGAGGGACATCCTTAGCAATCAGCCCCAGCATTTT
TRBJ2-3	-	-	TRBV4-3	CASSQDRTHDYRQYF	TGCGCCAGCAGCCAAGACCGGACACACGATTATAGGCAGTATTTT
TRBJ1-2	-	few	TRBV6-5	CASSRGSDYGYTF	TGTGCCAGCAGCCGGGGCAGTGACTATGGCTACACCTTC
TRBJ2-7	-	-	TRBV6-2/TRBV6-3	CASSPLGTPYEQYF	TGTGCCAGCAGTCCCCTGGGGACGCCCTACGAGCAGTACTTC
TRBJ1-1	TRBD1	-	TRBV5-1	CASSLDQSRQGTEAFF	TGCGCCAGCAGCTTGGACCAGAGCCGACAGGGAACTGAAGCTTTCTTT
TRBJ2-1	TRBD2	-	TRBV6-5	CASSYPTSGRITEQFF	TGTGCCAGCAGTTACCCTACTAGCGGGAGGATTACTGAGCAGTTCTTC
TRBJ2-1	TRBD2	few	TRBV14	CASSQELQGLPGNEQFF	TGTGCCAGCAGCCAAGAACTCCAGGGACTACCTGGGAATGAGCAGTTCTTC
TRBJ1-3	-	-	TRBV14	CASSQVATSGNTIYF	TGTGCCAGCAGCCAAGTCGCGACATCTGGAAACACCATATATTTT
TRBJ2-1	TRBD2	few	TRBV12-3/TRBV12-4	CASSPGLARGWEQFF	TGTGCCAGCAGTCCGGGACTAGCGCGTGGCTGGGAGCAGTTCTTC
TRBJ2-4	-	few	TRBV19	CASSIFRTPADIQYF	TGTGCCAGTAGTATATTCCGGACTCCGGCGGACATTCAGTACTTC
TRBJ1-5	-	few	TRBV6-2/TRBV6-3	CASTRSGKGLNQPQHF	TGTGCCAGCACCCGATCAGGGAAAGGGCTCAATCAGCCCCAGCATTTT
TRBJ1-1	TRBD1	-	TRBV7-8	CASSLYPEEPDRVRSTEAFF	TGTGCCAGCAGCTTATATCCCGAGGAACCAGACAGGGTCCGTAGCACTGAAGCTTTCTTT
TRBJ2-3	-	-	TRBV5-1	CASGLVRGADTQYF	TGCGCCAGCGGCCTAGTCAGGGGCGCAGATACGCAGTATTTT
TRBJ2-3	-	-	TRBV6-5	CASSYGGGGTDTQYF	TGTGCCAGCAGTTACGGAGGAGGGGGCACAGATACGCAGTATTTT
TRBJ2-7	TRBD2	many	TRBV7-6	CASSLVVALAGGGYEQYF	TGTGCCAGCAGCTTAGTGGTTGCTCTAGCGGGAGGAGGGTACGAGCAGTACTTC
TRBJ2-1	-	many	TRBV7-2	CASSLEGFSEQFF	TGTGCCAGCAGCTTGGAGGGTTTCAGTGAGCAGTTCTTC
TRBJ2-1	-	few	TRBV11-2	CASSRGGGSSGRSAYNEQFF	TGTGCCAGCAGCCGCGGAGGGGGTAGCTCGGGACGGTCGGCCTACAATGAGCAGTTCTTC
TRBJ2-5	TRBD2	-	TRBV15	CATSRGGGAQETQYF	TGTGCCACCAGCAGAGGGGGAGGGGCGCAAGAGACCCAGTACTTC
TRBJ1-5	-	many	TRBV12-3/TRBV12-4	CASSLFDNSNQPQHF	TGTGCCAGCAGTTTATTCGATAATAGCAATCAGCCCCAGCATTTT
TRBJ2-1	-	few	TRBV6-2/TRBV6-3	CASREGPYNEQFF	TGTGCCAGCAGGGAGGGCCCCTACAATGAGCAGTTCTTC
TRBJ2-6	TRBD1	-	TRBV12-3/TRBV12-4	CASSSRVDFRDRGPGANVLTF	TGTGCCAGCAGTTCCAGGGTAGACTTCCGGGACAGGGGGCCTGGGGCCAACGTCCTGACTTTC
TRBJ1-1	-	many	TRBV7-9	CASSPLNTEAFF	TGTGCCAGCAGCCCTTTGAACACTGAAGCTTTCTTT
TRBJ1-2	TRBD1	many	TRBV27	CASSFGQGGYGYTF	TGTGCCAGCAGTTTCGGACAGGGAGGCTATGGCTACACCTTC
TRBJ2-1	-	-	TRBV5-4	CASSLGGTGSYNEQFF	TGTGCCAGCAGCTTGGGGGGGACTGGATCCTACAATGAGCAGTTCTTC
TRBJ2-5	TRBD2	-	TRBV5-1	CASSSQGLAEETQYF	TGCGCCAGCAGTTCCCAGGGACTAGCGGAAGAGACCCAGTACTTC
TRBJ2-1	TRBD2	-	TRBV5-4	CASMVLAGGVNEQFF	TGTGCCAGCATGGTACTAGCGGGTGGTGTAAATGAGCAGTTCTTC
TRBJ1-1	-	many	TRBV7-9	CASSFIGQTSTEAFF	TGTGCCAGCAGCTTTATTGGTCAAACGTCCACTGAAGCTTTCTTT
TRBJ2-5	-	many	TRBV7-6	CASSLMGARETQYF	TGTGCCAGCAGCTTAATGGGGGCGCGAGAGACCCAGTACTTC
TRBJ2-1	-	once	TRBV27	CASSYSSPHNEQFF	TGTGCCAGCAGTTACTCAAGCCCGCACAATGAGCAGTTCTTC
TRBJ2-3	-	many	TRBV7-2	CASSLGWGGSTDTQYF	TGTGCCAGCAGCTTGGGGTGGGGCGGGAGCACAGATACGCAGTATTTT
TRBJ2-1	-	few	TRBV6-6	CASVRSGDGSNEQFF	TGTGCCAGCGTTCGGTCGGGAGACGGTTCCAATGAGCAGTTCTTC
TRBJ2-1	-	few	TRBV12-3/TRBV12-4	CASSFLALGTYNEQFF	TGTGCCAGCAGTTTTCTAGCCTTGGGGACCTACAATGAGCAGTTCTTC
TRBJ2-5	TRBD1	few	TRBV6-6	CASSFRTGSEETQYF	TGTGCCAGCAGTTTCCGGACAGGGTCGGAGGAGACCCAGTACTTC
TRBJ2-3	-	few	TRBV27	CASSFFSGPDTQYF	TGTGCCAGCAGTTTTTTTAGCGGACCAGATACGCAGTATTTT
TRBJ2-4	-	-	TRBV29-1	CSVGLQGGKNIQYF	TGCAGCGTTGGCCTACAGGGAGGAAAAAACATTCAGTACTTC
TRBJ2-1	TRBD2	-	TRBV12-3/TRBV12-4	CASSGPLLAGPYNEQFF	TGTGCCAGCAGTGGCCCCCTACTAGCGGGTCCTTACAATGAGCAGTTCTTC
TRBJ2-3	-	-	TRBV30	CAWSVLPDTQYF	TGTGCCTGGAGTGTACTCCCGGATACGCAGTATTTT
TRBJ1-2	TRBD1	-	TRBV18	CASSLNGQGEGYGYTF	TGTGCCAGCTCACTAAACGGACAGGGGGAAGGCTATGGCTACACCTTC
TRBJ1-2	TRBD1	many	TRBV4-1	CASSHVDRTTYGYTF	TGCGCCAGCAGCCACGTGGACAGGACGACCTATGGCTACACCTTC
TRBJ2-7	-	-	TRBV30	CAWTVGDLSSYEQYF	TGTGCCTGGACGGTCGGAGATCTGAGTTCCTACGAGCAGTACTTC
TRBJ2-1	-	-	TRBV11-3	CASSLSGGTYNEQFF	TGTGCCAGCAGCTTGTCGGGCGGGACCTACAATGAGCAGTTCTTC
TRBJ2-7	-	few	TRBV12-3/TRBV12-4	CASSSTRTISYEQYF	TGTGCCAGCAGTTCGACCAGGACAATATCTTACGAGCAGTACTTC
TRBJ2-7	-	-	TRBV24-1	CATGDGSYEQYF	TGTGCCACTGGGGACGGCTCCTACGAGCAGTACTTC
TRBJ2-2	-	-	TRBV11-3	CASSSGSAGELFF	TGTGCCAGCAGTTCAGGGTCAGCCGGGGAGCTGTTTTTT
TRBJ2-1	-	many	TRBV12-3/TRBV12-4	CASGNYNEQFF	TGTGCCAGTGGGAACTACAATGAGCAGTTCTTC
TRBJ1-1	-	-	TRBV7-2	CASSLVFSGGEAFF	TGTGCCAGCAGCTTAGTCTTTTCCGGGGGTGAAGCTTTCTTT
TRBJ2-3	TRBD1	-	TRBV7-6	CASSSGTDPTDTQYF	TGTGCTAGCAGCTCCGGGACAGACCCCACAGATACGCAGTATTTT
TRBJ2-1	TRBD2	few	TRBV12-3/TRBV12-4	CASSFPLGLAGGLYNEQFF	TGTGCCAGCAGTTTCCCTCTAGGACTAGCGGGAGGTCTCTACAATGAGCAGTTCTTC